This is a list of T cell receptor beta chains from one sample in a study of T cells in localized non-small cell lung cancer. The method was immunoSEQ multiplex PCR; TCRdb's version includes in-frame clones alone and lacks a portion of them. The top ten hold less than 5.5% of the sample, which has tens of thousands of clones, 65% to 90% seen once. The source was peripheral blood, collected before any cancer treatment. The receptors stem from a male donor at least 60 years old with stage III lung adenocarcinoma. CDR3s include the opening cysteine and the closing phenylalanine or tryptophan. D genes are given only for firm matches. Clone size is stated in some rows and not others, as once, few, many or a class when expanded.

d_call: -; v_call: TRBV4-2; cdr3_length: 16; j_call: TRBJ2-1; clone_size: once; cdr3_aa: CASSDPLFRGYNEQFF; cdr3_nt: TGTGCCAGCAGCGACCCCCTTTTTCGAGGTTACAATGAGCAGTTCTTC
d_call: -; v_call: TRBV4-1; cdr3_length: 13; j_call: TRBJ2-5; clone_size: -; cdr3_aa: CASSPGTQETQYF; cdr3_nt: TGCGCCAGCAGCCCCGGGACCCAAGAGACCCAGTACTTC
d_call: -; v_call: TRBV7-9; cdr3_length: 14; j_call: TRBJ2-3; clone_size: -; cdr3_aa: CASSGTTGRDTQYF; cdr3_nt: TGTGCCAGCAGCGGAACGACAGGGAGGGATACGCAGTATTTT
d_call: TRBD1; v_call: TRBV15; cdr3_length: 18; j_call: TRBJ1-6; clone_size: -; cdr3_aa: CATSRSQGAQTYNSPLHF; cdr3_nt: TGTGCCACCAGCAGATCACAGGGGGCACAGACCTATAATTCACCCCTCCACTTT
d_call: -; v_call: TRBV14; cdr3_length: 17; j_call: TRBJ2-3; clone_size: -; cdr3_aa: CASSQGTRALGTDTQYF; cdr3_nt: TGTGCCAGCAGCCAGGGAACTAGGGCACTAGGCACAGATACGCAGTATTTT
d_call: -; v_call: TRBV7-9; cdr3_length: 15; j_call: TRBJ2-5; clone_size: -; cdr3_aa: CASSTGLAREETQYF; cdr3_nt: TGTGCCAGCAGCACTGGGCTAGCGCGCGAAGAGACCCAGTACTTC
d_call: TRBD2; v_call: TRBV7-2; cdr3_length: 15; j_call: TRBJ2-7; clone_size: -; cdr3_aa: CASSLARRGAYEQYF; cdr3_nt: TGTGCCAGCAGCTTAGCTCGGCGGGGGGCCTACGAGCAGTACTTC
d_call: TRBD2; v_call: TRBV25-1; cdr3_length: 16; j_call: TRBJ2-3; clone_size: -; cdr3_aa: CASSEWLAGARDTQYF; cdr3_nt: TGTGCCAGCAGTGAATGGCTAGCGGGGGCTAGGGATACGCAGTATTTT
d_call: -; v_call: TRBV7-9; cdr3_length: 13; j_call: TRBJ1-5; clone_size: -; cdr3_aa: CASSLDENQPQHF; cdr3_nt: TGTGCCAGCAGCTTAGATGAAAATCAGCCCCAGCATTTT
d_call: -; v_call: TRBV18; cdr3_length: 16; j_call: TRBJ1-1; clone_size: -; cdr3_aa: CASSPPFKTANTEAFF; cdr3_nt: TGTGCCAGCTCACCCCCTTTTAAGACGGCGAACACTGAAGCTTTCTTT
d_call: -; v_call: TRBV6-1; cdr3_length: 15; j_call: TRBJ2-5; clone_size: -; cdr3_aa: CASTLLSRGQETQYF; cdr3_nt: TGTGCCAGCACCTTACTTAGCAGGGGACAAGAGACCCAGTACTTC
d_call: TRBD2; v_call: TRBV7-9; cdr3_length: 17; j_call: TRBJ2-7; clone_size: medium-sized; cdr3_aa: CASSLVSSGSLSYEQYF; cdr3_nt: TGTGCCAGCAGCTTAGTATCTAGCGGGAGCCTTTCCTACGAGCAGTACTTC
d_call: -; v_call: TRBV6-5; cdr3_length: 14; j_call: TRBJ1-3; clone_size: -; cdr3_aa: CASSYSESGNTIYF; cdr3_nt: TGTGCCAGCAGTTACTCGGAATCTGGAAACACCATATATTTT
d_call: -; v_call: TRBV4-2; cdr3_length: 17; j_call: TRBJ1-4; clone_size: -; cdr3_aa: CASSQDLTAGLNEKLFF; cdr3_nt: TGTGCCAGCAGCCAAGATCTTACGGCGGGGCTTAATGAAAAACTGTTTTTT
d_call: TRBD1; v_call: TRBV5-5; cdr3_length: 14; j_call: TRBJ2-3; clone_size: -; cdr3_aa: CASSWTGGTDTQYF; cdr3_nt: TGTGCCAGCAGCTGGACAGGGGGCACAGATACGCAGTATTTT
d_call: TRBD1; v_call: TRBV6-5; cdr3_length: 15; j_call: TRBJ1-5; clone_size: -; cdr3_aa: CASRMTGSGDQPQHF; cdr3_nt: TGTGCCAGCAGGATGACAGGGTCGGGGGATCAGCCCCAGCATTTT
d_call: -; v_call: TRBV29-1; cdr3_length: 13; j_call: TRBJ2-1; clone_size: few; cdr3_aa: CSASGLPFNEQFF; cdr3_nt: TGCAGCGCTTCGGGACTCCCATTTAATGAGCAGTTCTTC
d_call: -; v_call: TRBV2; cdr3_length: 14; j_call: TRBJ1-1; clone_size: -; cdr3_aa: CASSSWGGDTEAFF; cdr3_nt: TGTGCCAGCAGTTCATGGGGGGGAGACACTGAAGCTTTCTTT
d_call: -; v_call: TRBV11-2; cdr3_length: 16; j_call: TRBJ2-7; clone_size: -; cdr3_aa: CASSLDTPRGIYEQYF; cdr3_nt: TGTGCCAGCAGCTTAGATACCCCCAGGGGAATCTACGAGCAGTACTTC
d_call: -; v_call: TRBV4-2; cdr3_length: 13; j_call: TRBJ1-2; clone_size: -; cdr3_aa: CASRPDGEVGYTF; cdr3_nt: TGTGCCAGCAGACCTGATGGGGAAGTGGGCTACACCTTC
d_call: TRBD1; v_call: TRBV25-1; cdr3_length: 15; j_call: TRBJ2-7; clone_size: -; cdr3_aa: CASRRGGQESYEQYF; cdr3_nt: TGTGCCAGCAGACGTGGGGGACAGGAGTCCTACGAGCAGTACTTC
d_call: TRBD2; v_call: TRBV7-6; cdr3_length: 15; j_call: TRBJ2-1; clone_size: once; cdr3_aa: CASSQGVAGGNEQFF; cdr3_nt: TGTGCCAGCAGCCAGGGGGTAGCGGGAGGTAATGAGCAGTTCTTC
d_call: TRBD1; v_call: TRBV4-1; cdr3_length: 18; j_call: TRBJ2-1; clone_size: -; cdr3_aa: CASSPTRRGRAVSYEQFF; cdr3_nt: TGCGCCAGCAGCCCAACCAGAAGGGGGCGGGCGGTTAGCTATGAGCAGTTCTTC
d_call: -; v_call: TRBV2; cdr3_length: 14; j_call: TRBJ1-6; clone_size: few; cdr3_aa: CASSVSIYGSPLHF; cdr3_nt: TGTGCCAGCAGTGTTTCCATCTACGGTTCACCCCTCCACTTT
d_call: -; v_call: TRBV6-5; cdr3_length: 15; j_call: TRBJ1-3; clone_size: -; cdr3_aa: CASSRLRSSGNTIYF; cdr3_nt: TGTGCCAGCAGTCGCCTAAGGAGCTCTGGAAACACCATATATTTT
d_call: TRBD1; v_call: TRBV18; cdr3_length: 16; j_call: TRBJ1-5; clone_size: -; cdr3_aa: CASSPRDSAGNQPQHF; cdr3_nt: TGTGCCAGCTCACCGCGGGACAGTGCGGGCAATCAGCCCCAGCATTTT
d_call: -; v_call: TRBV7-9; cdr3_length: 15; j_call: TRBJ2-5; clone_size: -; cdr3_aa: CASYTRQGGGETQYF; cdr3_nt: TGTGCCAGCTATACACGACAGGGCGGGGGCGAGACCCAGTACTTC
d_call: -; v_call: TRBV5-4; cdr3_length: 17; j_call: TRBJ1-2; clone_size: -; cdr3_aa: CASSLALNRWGNYGYTF; cdr3_nt: TGTGCCAGCAGCTTGGCCTTGAACCGATGGGGTAACTATGGCTACACCTTC
d_call: -; v_call: TRBV9; cdr3_length: 14; j_call: TRBJ1-1; clone_size: -; cdr3_aa: CASSEQGAFTEAFF; cdr3_nt: TGTGCCAGCAGCGAACAGGGAGCCTTCACTGAAGCTTTCTTT
d_call: -; v_call: TRBV25-1; cdr3_length: 15; j_call: TRBJ2-3; clone_size: -; cdr3_aa: CASRWGSGSTDTQYF; cdr3_nt: TGTGCCAGCCGGTGGGGGTCGGGAAGCACAGATACGCAGTATTTT
d_call: TRBD2; v_call: TRBV5-4; cdr3_length: 15; j_call: TRBJ2-1; clone_size: once; cdr3_aa: CASSHGLAGDLEQFF; cdr3_nt: TGTGCCAGCAGCCACGGACTAGCGGGGGACCTTGAGCAGTTCTTC